This T cell receptor (beta chain) came from a study of OX40 agonist ivuxolimab in advanced cancers. About the study as a whole: Ivuxolimab, which targeted the costimulatory receptor OX40 (CD134), was an agonistic, fully human IgG2 monoclonal antibody. Intravenous ivuxolimab was administered to patients every 2 weeks at six dose levels: 0.01, 0.1, 0.3, 1.5, 3 and 10 mg/kg. Of the 52 patients in dose escalation, about 20 had hepatocellular carcinoma, some 15 had melanoma, 9 had renal cell carcinoma and 9 had head and neck cancer. The dose-escalation cohort was over 70% male with a mean age of about 60 years, ranging from about 23 to 85. Prior anti-PD-1, anti-PD-L1 or anti-CTLA-4 therapy was permitted, and checkpoint inhibitors had been received by about 36% of dose-escalation patients. Partial responses occurred in three dose-escalation patients: two with cutaneous melanoma and one with hepatocellular carcinoma. The purpose of peripheral TCRbeta sequencing was to test whether ivuxolimab changed TCR sequence diversity and led to clonal T-cell expansion. The paper covers the monotherapy dose-escalation part of the phase I ivuxolimab trial, which included N of about 50 patients.

Results the study describes overall, beyond this receptor: At doses of 0.1 to 3.0 mg/kg, clonal expansion of both CD4+ and CD8+ T cells in blood was seen between baseline and week 6. After ivuxolimab, CD8+ T cells had more expanded clones than CD4+ T cells on average. The antigen specificity of the clonally expanded peripheral T cells was not determined. Low levels of normalized T-cell clonal expansion were also seen in some patients who did not respond. In partial responders in the 0.1-3.0 mg/kg groups, normalized peripheral clonal expansion was found to be among the lowest, especially among CD8+ T cells.

The trial excluded patients who had a history of autoimmune disease or who were on systemic immunosuppression. Peripheral blood for TCR sequencing was drawn from every dose cohort at baseline, at cycle 4 day 1 and at cycle 7 day 1. Samples came from an open-label, multicenter, first-in-human phase I dose-escalation trial of ivuxolimab. Adults with locally advanced or metastatic melanoma, renal cell carcinoma, hepatocellular carcinoma or head and neck squamous cell carcinoma were enrolled in the trial. CD4+ and CD8+ T cells were sorted separately from peripheral blood before TCR sequencing. To sequence the TCRbeta CDR3 region, genomic DNA was isolated from the sorted cells. TCRbeta CDR3 regions were sequenced using the immunoSEQ Assay. This is the immuneACCESS table as TCRdb keeps it, with only in-frame sequences that have V and J called. A part of the clones is gone; compared with another copy, unresolved V genes explain less than half, and the rest is unexplained. For this sample there are about 50,000 clones; around 90% appear just once. Of the sample, approximately 6.8% falls within the top ten clones.

Points on this clone: Its binding antigen is unknown. There are no base qualities to consult, and no much larger clone falls within one base.

The clonotype originates from an adult with an advanced solid tumor such as melanoma, head and neck, liver or kidney cancer. This material consisted of CD4+ or CD8+ T cells sorted from blood, taken in a trial of the OX40 agonist ivuxolimab.

CDR3 region: CSAPPLPGGDTDTQYF. The DNA sequence is TGCAGCGCTCCTCCCCTCCCTGGAGGGGACACAGATACGCAGTATTTT. This sequence uses TRBV29-1 and TRBJ2-3, with a weak D call of TRBD2 (6 bases match). The CDR3 runs 16 amino acids, cysteine and phenylalanine included. Just CDR3 DNA is preserved here, 48 bases in frame from base 1. The germline ends are 22 bases apart after V is trimmed by 7 bases and J by 2 bases. From the germline V gene, CDR1 is SQVTM and CDR2 is ANQGSEA.